This TCR beta chain appears in the sequencing data of a study of T cell responses to AZD1222 COVID-19 vaccine. Study-wide findings and caveats: Researchers report vaccine-associated CD4 TCRs spanning spike, with dominance at 160-218 and 743-854. At baseline, just a handful of AZD1222 recipients tested seropositive. Unmutated variant regions reportedly attract nearly half of all spike-specific TCRs.

The CDR3 has 16 residues. With 1 base clipped from V and 8 bases from J, the junction kept 9 bases outside the gene matches. Germline-derived CDR1 and CDR2 are SGHVS and FNYEAQ. Profiling relied on immunoSEQ multiplex PCR, and the TCRdb table lists in-frame clones only, not all of them. The sample lists 100,000 to 150,000 clones, just over 85% occurring once. Note on this clone: The antigen remains unidentified.

The V gene is TRBV7-6, the J gene TRBJ2-3, with TRBD2 matching over 10 bases. This receptor was taken from an adult in good health. The sample here was peripheral blood, taken on day 0 of AZD1222 vaccination. The CDR3 is CASSLGSSGGRGTQYF. CDR3 nucleotide sequence: TGTGCCAGCAGCTTAGGTTCTAGCGGGGGAAGAGGTACGCAGTATTTT.